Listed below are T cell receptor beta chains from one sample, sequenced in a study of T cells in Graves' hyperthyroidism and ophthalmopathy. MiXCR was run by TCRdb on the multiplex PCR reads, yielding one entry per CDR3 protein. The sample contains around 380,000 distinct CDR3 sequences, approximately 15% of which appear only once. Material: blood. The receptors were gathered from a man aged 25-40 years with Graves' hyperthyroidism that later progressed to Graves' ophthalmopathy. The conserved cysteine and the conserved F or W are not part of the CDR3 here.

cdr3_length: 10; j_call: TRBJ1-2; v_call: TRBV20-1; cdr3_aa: SATTGTSSYT
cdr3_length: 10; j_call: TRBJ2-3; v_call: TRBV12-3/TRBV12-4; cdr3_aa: ALALVTDTQY
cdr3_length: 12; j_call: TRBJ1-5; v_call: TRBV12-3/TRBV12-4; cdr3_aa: ASTPGQGSQPQH
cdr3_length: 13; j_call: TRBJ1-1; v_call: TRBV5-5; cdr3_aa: ASSSYQGPNTEAF
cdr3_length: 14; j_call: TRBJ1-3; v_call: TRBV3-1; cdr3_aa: ASSQELGGLGNTIY
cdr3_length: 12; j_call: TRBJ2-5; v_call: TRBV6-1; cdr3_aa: ASSGGGAQETQY
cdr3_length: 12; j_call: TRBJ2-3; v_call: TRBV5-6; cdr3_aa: ASNLVRGADTQY
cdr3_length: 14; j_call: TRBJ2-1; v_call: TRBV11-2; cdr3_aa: ASSFSAGSYYNEQF
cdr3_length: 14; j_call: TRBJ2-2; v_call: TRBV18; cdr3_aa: ASSPQEPSNTGELF
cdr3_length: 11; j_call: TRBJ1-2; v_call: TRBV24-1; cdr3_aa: ATSESLGSGYT
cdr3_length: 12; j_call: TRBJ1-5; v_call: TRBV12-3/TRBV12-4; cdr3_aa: ASSYSRGNQPQH
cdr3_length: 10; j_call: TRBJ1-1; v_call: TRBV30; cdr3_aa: AWSFLDTEAF
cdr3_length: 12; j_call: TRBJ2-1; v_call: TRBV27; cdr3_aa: ASRGTGGINEQF
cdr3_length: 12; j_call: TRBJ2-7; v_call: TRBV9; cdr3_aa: ASSPVGNSYEQY
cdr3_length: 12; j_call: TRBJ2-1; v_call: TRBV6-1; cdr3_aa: ASRPSLGGNEQF
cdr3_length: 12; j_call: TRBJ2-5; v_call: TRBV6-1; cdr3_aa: ASLGGRWPKTQY
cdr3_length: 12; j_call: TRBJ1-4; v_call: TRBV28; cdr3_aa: ASSEPERWEKLF
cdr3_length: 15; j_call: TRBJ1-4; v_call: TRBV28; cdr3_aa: ASSLRDRGRSNEKLF
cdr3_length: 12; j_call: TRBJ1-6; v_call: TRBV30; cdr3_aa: AWSGQGIWSPLH
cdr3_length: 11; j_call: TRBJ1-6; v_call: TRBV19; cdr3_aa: ASSIYYNSPLH
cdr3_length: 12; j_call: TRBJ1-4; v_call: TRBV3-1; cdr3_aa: ASSHRGTGEKLF
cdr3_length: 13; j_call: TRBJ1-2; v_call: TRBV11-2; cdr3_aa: ASSSSGTGGYGYT
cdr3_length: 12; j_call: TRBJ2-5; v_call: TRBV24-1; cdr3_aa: ATSDPTSQETQY
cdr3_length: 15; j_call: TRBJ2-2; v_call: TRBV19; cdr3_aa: ASSIITSFRGTGELF
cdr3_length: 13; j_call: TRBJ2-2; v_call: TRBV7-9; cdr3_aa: ASSLNLGNTGELF
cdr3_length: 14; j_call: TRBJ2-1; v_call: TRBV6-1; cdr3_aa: ASGNWGGSSYNEQF
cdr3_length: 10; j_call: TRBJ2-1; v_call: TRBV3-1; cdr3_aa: ASRSLAGGPF
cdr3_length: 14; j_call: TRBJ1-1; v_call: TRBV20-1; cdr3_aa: SARDGAGQMNTEAF
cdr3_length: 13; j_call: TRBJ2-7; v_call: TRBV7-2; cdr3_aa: ASTLDRGDSYEQY